This passage covers 12 T cell receptor beta chains from one sample sequenced in a study of blood T cell repertoires in COVID-19. Measured with immunoSEQ multiplex PCR; TCRdb has only the in-frame clones, and not every one. Of some 250,000 clones in the sample, just over 85% were seen once. Material: peripheral blood. The origin of the receptors is a man aged 25-45 years who had recovered from COVID-19.

This clone was counted once. This chain joins TRBV4-1 and TRBJ2-7, with 8 bases that match TRBD2. J lost 4 bases, V lost 5 bases, and 10 bases had no gene match. Germline-derived CDR1 and CDR2 are MGHRA and YSYEKL. CDR3 size: 15 residues. The DNA for the CDR3 is TGCGCCAGCAGCAACAGCGGGGGCCCTCCTTACGAGCAGTACTTC. This sequence encodes CASSNSGGPPYEQYF.

This sequence joins TRBV12-3 or TRBV12-4 and TRBJ2-1; D is possibly TRBD1 (5 bases). CDR3 length: 13 residues. V lost 0 bases and J lost 12, with 12 bases in between. Written as DNA, the CDR3 is TGTGCCAGCAGTTTAGCCCTTCAGGGTCGGCAGTTCTTC. Translating gives CASSLALQGRQFF.

This clone was counted a single time. V is TRBV30 and J is TRBJ1-5; D unresolved. CDR3 length equals 14 residues. The V gene lost 4 bases and the J gene lost 2 bases, with 12 bases spanning the gap. From germline, CDR1 is GTSNPN and CDR2 SVGIG (reference sequence). The DNA of the CDR3 is TGTGCCTGGAAACCAGGATACGGCAATCAGCCCCAGCATTTT. Residues: CAWKPGYGNQPQHF.

The CDR3 spells CASRDRVLRYTF. CDR3 nucleotide sequence: TGTGCCAGCAGAGACAGGGTTTTGCGCTACACCTTC. The genes are TRBV3-1 (or the pseudogene TRBV3-2) and TRBJ1-2, with 7 bases that match TRBD1. Germline V gives CDR1 LGHDT, CDR2 YNNKEL (reference sequence). The CDR3 runs 12 residues. The V and J ends lost 6 bases and 9 bases, in that order; junction bases with no gene match: 7.

In nucleotides, the CDR3 is TGTGCCAGTGGGGGGATAGGGATAGCAAATGAAAAACTGTTTTTT. It is translated as CASGGIGIANEKLFF. The gene calls are TRBV19 and TRBJ1-4; tentative D call: TRBD1 (5 bases). The CDR3 covers 15 residues. Trimming took 8 bases from V and 5 from J, leaving 18 bases between them. Germline loops: CDR1 LNHDA, CDR2 SQIVND (reference sequence). Full variable domain (rest looked up from reference TRBV19 and TRBJ1-4): DGGITQSPKYLFRKEGQNVTLSCEQNLNHDAMYWYRQDPGQGLRLIYYSQIVNDFQKGDIAEGYSVSREKKESFPLTVTSAQKNPTAFYLCASGGIGIANEKLFFGSGTQLSVL.

V gene TRBV6-6 combines with J gene TRBJ2-2; 10 nucleotides align to TRBD1. V was clipped by 8 bases and J by 6 bases; unmatched bases: 6. CDR3 length: 14 amino acids. Per the germline V gene, CDR1 is MNHNY and CDR2 is SVGAGI (reference sequence). CDR3 amino acids: CASVGQGFPGELFF. CDR3 sequence (DNA): TGTGCCAGCGTGGGACAGGGGTTTCCCGGGGAGCTGTTTTTT.

V usage is TRBV7-9 and J usage is TRBJ2-7, with 9 positions matching TRBD1. The CDR3 totals 15 residues. V shed 4 bases, J shed 1 base, and the junction held 5 bases outside the gene matches. Germline V gene lookup returns CDR1 SEHNR and CDR2 FQNEAQ (reference sequence). CDR3 amino acids: CASSSGTGRSYEQYF. The CDR3 bases are TGTGCCAGCAGCTCGGGGACAGGGAGGTCCTACGAGCAGTACTTC. Looking up the rest from reference TRBV7-9 and TRBJ2-7 gives the full variable domain: DTGVSQNPRHKITKRGQNVTFRCDPISEHNRLYWYRQTLGQGPEFLTYFQNEAQLEKSRLLSDRFSAERPKGSFSTLEIQRTEQGDSAMYLCASSSGTGRSYEQYFGPGTRLTVT.

This rearrangement joins TRBV5-4 to TRBJ2-7; D might be TRBD1 (6 bases). V was cut by 3 bases and J by 3 bases, with 13 bases left in between. This CDR3 comprises 14 residues. CDR1 is SGHNT and CDR2 is YYREEE in the germline V gene (reference sequence). The CDR3 spells CASSSQGSRYEQYF. In DNA, the CDR3 is TGTGCCAGCAGCTCTCAGGGGTCACGCTACGAGCAGTACTTC.

This clone has only a few counts. The rearrangement uses TRBV30 and TRBJ2-7, with 7 nucleotides matching TRBD1. Germline CDR1 reads GTSNPN; CDR2 reads SVGIG (reference sequence). The CDR3 sequence is 11 residues long. J lost 6 bases, V lost 5 bases, and 4 bases had no gene match. The chain's CDR3 is CAWLQGTEQYF. CDR3 bases: TGTGCCTGGCTACAGGGGACCGAGCAGTACTTC.

The V call is TRBV5-1, the J call TRBJ1-1, with 8 bases identical to TRBD1. The CDR3 contains 16 residues. J lost 1 base, V lost 4 bases, and 9 bases had no gene match. The germline V gene encodes CDR1 SGHRS and CDR2 YFSETQ. The CDR3 region is CASSRIPQGENTEAFF. CDR3 nucleotide sequence: TGCGCCAGCAGCCGTATACCACAGGGGGAGAACACTGAAGCTTTCTTT.

The V gene is TRBV15, the J gene TRBJ1-1, with 7 bases matching TRBD1. The CDR3 extends over 16 amino acids. Germline CDR1 LNHNV, CDR2 YYDKDF (reference sequence). V lost 3 bases, J lost 0 bases, and 7 bases stayed unmatched. The CDR3 loop reads CATSSPTGDLNTEAFF. The CDR3 coding sequence is TGTGCCACCAGCAGCCCCACAGGGGACTTGAACACTGAAGCTTTCTTT.

The V gene is TRBV19, the J gene TRBJ2-1, with a weak D call TRBD1 (6 bases). The CDR3 consists of 15 residues. Trimming took off 3 bases at V and 3 bases at J, with 12 bases between the two ends. Germline CDR1 is LNHDA and CDR2 is SQIVND (reference sequence). The CDR3 coding sequence is TGTGCCAGTAGTATGTCCAGGGGAGACTACAATGAGCAGTTCTTC. Translating gives CASSMSRGDYNEQFF.